This T cell receptor beta chain comes out of a study of cytomegalovirus exposure and HLA in healthy donors. This clone was observed once. The germline V and J ends were trimmed by 3 bases and 0 bases, with 8 bases remaining between them. Germline CDR1 and CDR2: KGHSH and LQKENI. There are 14 residues in the CDR3. The PCR made use of 60 Vbeta and 13 Jbeta primers. Libraries were prepared by immunoSEQ multiplex PCR; TCRdb keeps only in-frame clonotypes and omits some of them. The data contain approximately 70,000 clones, around three quarters of them singletons. Sequencing was carried out using PBMCs. The clonotype originates from a middle-aged man in good health and CMV-seronegative. V is TRBV18 and J is TRBJ1-2, with TRBD1 as a possible D gene (5 bases). CDR3 nucleotides: TGTGCCAGCTCACCTACAGGCGCTAACTATGGCTACACCTTC. Its translation: CASSPTGANYGYTF.